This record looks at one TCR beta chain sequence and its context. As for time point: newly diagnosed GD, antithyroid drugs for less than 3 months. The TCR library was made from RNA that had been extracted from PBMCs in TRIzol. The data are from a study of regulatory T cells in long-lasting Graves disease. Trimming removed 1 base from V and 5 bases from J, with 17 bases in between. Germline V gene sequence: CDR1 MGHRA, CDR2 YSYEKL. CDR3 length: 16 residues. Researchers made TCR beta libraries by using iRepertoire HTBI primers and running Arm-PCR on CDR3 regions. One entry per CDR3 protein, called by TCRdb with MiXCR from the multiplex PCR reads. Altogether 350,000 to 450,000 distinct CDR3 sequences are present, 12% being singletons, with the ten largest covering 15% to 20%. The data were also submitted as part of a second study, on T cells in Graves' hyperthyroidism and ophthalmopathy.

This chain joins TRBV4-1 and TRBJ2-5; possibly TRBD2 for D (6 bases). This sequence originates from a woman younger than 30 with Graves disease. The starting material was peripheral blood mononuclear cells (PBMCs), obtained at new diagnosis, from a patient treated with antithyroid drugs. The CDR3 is CASSQAPGLSSETQYF. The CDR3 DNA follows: TGCGCCAGCAGCCAAGCACCGGGACTCAGCTCGGAGACCCAGTACTTC.